This record covers a single T cell receptor beta chain. This record belongs to a study of cytotoxic CD8 clonotypes in ibrutinib-treated CLL. For the study at large: Patient counts were 11 relapsed/refractory, around 15 treatment-naive and 17 to 18 IGHV unmutated. Partial responders approximately 24, complete 2; about 12 progressed and around 15 stayed in remission by median roughly 73 months. Samples averaged approximately 240,000 productive templates and more than 85,000 productive rearrangements.

Sequenced by immunoSEQ multiplex PCR; TCRdb stores in-frame clones only, minus some. The sample shows 60,000 to 75,000 clones, about nine tenths of them seen only once. Genomic DNA in a quantity of about 2.1 micrograms was derived from cryopreserved PBMCs for TCR beta libraries. Per the germline V gene, CDR1 is SGHRS and CDR2 is YFSETQ. With 4 bases clipped from V and 1 base from J, the junction kept 5 bases outside the gene matches. This CDR3 has 16 residues. This clonotype was sampled from a human donor with chronic lymphocytic leukemia. Sample: PBMCs, taken after 12 months of ibrutinib treatment. The chain has TRBV5-1 and TRBJ2-5, with 12 bases fitting TRBD2. The CDR3 protein is CASSLGTSGSQETQYF. CDR3 DNA sequence: TGCGCCAGCAGCCTGGGGACTAGCGGGTCCCAAGAGACCCAGTACTTC.